The rows below give T cell receptor beta chains drawn from one sample of a study. MiXCR was run by TCRdb on the 5' RACE reads, yielding one entry per CDR3 protein. The sample has under 35,000 distinct CDR3 sequences; roughly 25% are singletons. Sequencing was performed on memory CD4+ T cells sorted from blood. The receptors were gathered from a female donor with breast cancer. CDR3s include the opening cysteine and the closing phenylalanine or tryptophan. A D gene is named only where the DNA matches it firmly. The size entry is marked missing in some rows and otherwise reads once, few, many or a size class.

j_gene,abundance,v_gene,d_gene,CDR3nt,CDR3aa
TRBJ1-5,many,TRBV15,-,TGTGCCACCAGCTTTGCAGGCGACAAGCATTTT,CATSFAGDKHF
TRBJ2-1,-,TRBV4-3,-,TGCGCCAGCAGTCTTGAACCCTCGGGACACAATGAGCAGTTCTTC,CASSLEPSGHNEQFF
TRBJ2-5,-,TRBV10-3,TRBD1,TGTGCCATCAGCGGACAGGCGGCCCAAGAGACCCAGTACTTC,CAISGQAAQETQYF
TRBJ2-1,-,TRBV3-1,TRBD1,TGTGCCAGCAGCCAAGATGGACAGGCTGGTGAGCAGTTCTTC,CASSQDGQAGEQFF
TRBJ2-7,few,TRBV27,TRBD2,TGTGCCAGCAGTTCGGGCGGGAGCTACGAGCAGTACTTC,CASSSGGSYEQYF
TRBJ2-3,few,TRBV9,-,TGTGCCAGCAGCATACACACAGATACGCAGTATTTT,CASSIHTDTQYF
TRBJ2-1,few,TRBV27,TRBD2,TGTGCCAGCAGAAATAGCGGGTTCGGTGAGCAGTTCTTC,CASRNSGFGEQFF
TRBJ1-1,few,TRBV5-1,-,TGCGCCAGCAGCTTGGGTGGGCTTGTGAACACTGAAGCTTTCTTT,CASSLGGLVNTEAFF
TRBJ1-1,-,TRBV3-1,-,TGTGCCAGCAGCCATGTCGGTAGGGAGGCTTTCTTT,CASSHVGREAFF
TRBJ1-5,few,TRBV2,-,TGTGCCAGCAGTGAAGCGCTTCAGGGTAGCAATCAGCCCCAGCATTTT,CASSEALQGSNQPQHF
TRBJ1-1,-,TRBV27,TRBD1,TGTGCCAGCAGTTCGACAGGGGTGAACACTGAAGCTTTCTTT,CASSSTGVNTEAFF
TRBJ2-1,many,TRBV20-1,-,TGCAGTGCTAGTCGAATTGTGGTCCCATCCTCTATGAATGAGCAGTTCTTC,CSASRIVVPSSMNEQFF
TRBJ2-1,few,TRBV28,-,TGTGCCACCATCAACAGGGCCTCCTACAATGAGCAGTTCTTC,CATINRASYNEQFF
TRBJ2-5,few,TRBV12-5,-,TGTGCTAGTGGTTCTAGGGTTCGGATTTCGGAGACCCAGTACTTC,CASGSRVRISETQYF
TRBJ1-2,few,TRBV24-1,-,TGTGCCACCAGTGATCTGACGGGCTATGGCTACACCTTC,CATSDLTGYGYTF
TRBJ2-7,many,TRBV6-1,-,TGTGCCAGCAGTGAATATGGAACAACCTACGAGCAGTACTTC,CASSEYGTTYEQYF
TRBJ2-1,-,TRBV24-1,TRBD2,TGTGCCACCAGTGTGGGGCGGGGGGCCAATGAGCAGTTCTTC,CATSVGRGANEQFF
TRBJ1-5,many,TRBV20-1,-,TGCAGTGCTAGTCGGGTAGATAGCAATCAGCCCCAGCATTTT,CSASRVDSNQPQHF
TRBJ2-2,-,TRBV7-2,-,TGTGCCAGCAGCTTATCACAGGGCGCCGGGGAGCTGTTTTTT,CASSLSQGAGELFF
TRBJ1-1,-,TRBV19,-,TGTGCCAGTAGTACCCGGTTGGCTGAAGCTTTCTTT,CASSTRLAEAFF
TRBJ2-1,-,TRBV28,TRBD2,TGTGCCAGCAGAAGCGGGGGGGCCGATCAGTTCTTC,CASRSGGADQFF
TRBJ2-1,-,TRBV4-1,-,TGCGCCAGCAGCCAAGGCAGGCAAGAGGGAAGGGATGAGCAGTTCTTC,CASSQGRQEGRDEQFF
TRBJ2-7,-,TRBV7-2,TRBD2,TGTGCCAGCAGTACCCTAGCGGGGAGCTCCTACGAGCAGTACTTC,CASSTLAGSSYEQYF
TRBJ2-1,-,TRBV11-2,TRBD2,TGTGCCAGCAGCTTAGTCAACCCCGGACTAGTGGCCAATGAGCAGTTCTTC,CASSLVNPGLVANEQFF